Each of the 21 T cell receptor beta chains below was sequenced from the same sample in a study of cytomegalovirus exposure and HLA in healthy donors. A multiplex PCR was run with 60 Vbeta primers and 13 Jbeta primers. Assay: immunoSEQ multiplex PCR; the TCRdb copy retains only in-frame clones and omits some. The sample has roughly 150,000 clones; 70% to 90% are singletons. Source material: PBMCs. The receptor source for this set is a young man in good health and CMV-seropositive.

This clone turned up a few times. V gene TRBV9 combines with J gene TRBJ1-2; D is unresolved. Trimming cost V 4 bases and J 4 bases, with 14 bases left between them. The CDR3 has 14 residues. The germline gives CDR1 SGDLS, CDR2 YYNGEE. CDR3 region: CASSTGEGVYGYTF. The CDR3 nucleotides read TGTGCCAGCAGCACCGGGGAGGGAGTCTATGGCTACACCTTC.

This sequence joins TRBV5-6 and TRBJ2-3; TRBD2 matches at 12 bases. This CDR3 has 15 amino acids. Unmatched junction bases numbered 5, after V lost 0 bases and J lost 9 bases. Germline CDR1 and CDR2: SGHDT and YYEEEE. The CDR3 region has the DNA TGTGCCAGCAGCTTGGGGCTAGCGGGAGGGCCGACGCAGTATTTT. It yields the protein CASSLGLAGGPTQYF.

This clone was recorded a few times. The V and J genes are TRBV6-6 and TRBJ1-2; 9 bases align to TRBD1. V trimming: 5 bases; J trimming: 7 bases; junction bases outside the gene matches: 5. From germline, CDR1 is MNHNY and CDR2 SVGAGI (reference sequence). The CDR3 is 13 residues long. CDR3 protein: CASSKQGALGYTF. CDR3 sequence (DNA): TGTGCCAGCAGTAAACAGGGGGCCCTTGGCTACACCTTC.

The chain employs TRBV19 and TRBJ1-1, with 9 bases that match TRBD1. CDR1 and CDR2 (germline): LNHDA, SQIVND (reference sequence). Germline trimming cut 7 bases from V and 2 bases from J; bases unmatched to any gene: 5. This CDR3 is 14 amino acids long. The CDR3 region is CASIRTGANTEAFF. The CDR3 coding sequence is TGTGCCAGTATCCGGACAGGGGCCAACACTGAAGCTTTCTTT.

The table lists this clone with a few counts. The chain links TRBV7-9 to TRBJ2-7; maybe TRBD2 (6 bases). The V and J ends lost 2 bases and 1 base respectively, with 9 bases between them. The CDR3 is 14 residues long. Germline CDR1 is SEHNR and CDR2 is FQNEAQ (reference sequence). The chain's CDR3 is CASSLSGGSYEQYF. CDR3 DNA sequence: TGTGCCAGCAGCTTAAGTGGAGGGTCCTACGAGCAGTACTTC. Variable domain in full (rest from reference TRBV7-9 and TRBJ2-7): DTGVSQNPRHKITKRGQNVTFRCDPISEHNRLYWYRQTLGQGPEFLTYFQNEAQLEKSRLLSDRFSAERPKGSFSTLEIQRTEQGDSAMYLCASSLSGGSYEQYFGPGTRLTVT.

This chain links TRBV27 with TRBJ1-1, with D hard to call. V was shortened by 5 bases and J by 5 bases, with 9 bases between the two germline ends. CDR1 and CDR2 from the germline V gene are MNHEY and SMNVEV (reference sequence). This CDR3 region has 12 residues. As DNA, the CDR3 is TGTGCCAGCAGTCCCGGCGGGACTGAAGCTTTCTTT. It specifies CASSPGGTEAFF.

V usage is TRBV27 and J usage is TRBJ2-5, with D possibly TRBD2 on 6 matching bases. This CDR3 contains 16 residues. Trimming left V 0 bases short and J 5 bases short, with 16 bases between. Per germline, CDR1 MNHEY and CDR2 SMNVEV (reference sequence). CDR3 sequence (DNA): TGTGCCAGCAGTTTATCACCCCCGGGGAGGCACGAGACCCAGTACTTC. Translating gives CASSLSPPGRHETQYF.

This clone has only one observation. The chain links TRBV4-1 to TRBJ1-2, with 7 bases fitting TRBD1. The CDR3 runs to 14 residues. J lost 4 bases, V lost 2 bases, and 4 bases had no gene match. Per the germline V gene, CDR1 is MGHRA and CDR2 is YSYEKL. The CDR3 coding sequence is TGCGCCAGCAGCCAACAGGGGGACGGCTATGGCTACACCTTC. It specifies CASSQQGDGYGYTF.

CDR3 sequence: CASSPEWSKNIQYF. CDR3 DNA sequence: TGTGCCAGCAGCCCCGAATGGAGTAAAAACATTCAGTACTTC. The chain joins TRBV5-4 to TRBJ2-4; no firm D call. The length of the CDR3 is 14 residues. Germline CDR1 and CDR2: SGHNT and YYREEE (reference sequence). Trimming removed 4 bases at V and 4 bases at J, with 12 bases between.

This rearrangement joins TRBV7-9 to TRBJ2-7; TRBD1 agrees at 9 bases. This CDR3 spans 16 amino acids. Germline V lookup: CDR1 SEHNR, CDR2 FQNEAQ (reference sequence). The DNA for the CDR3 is TGTTCCAGCAGCTCGACCTCTGGACAGGGGTCCTACGAGCAGTACGTC. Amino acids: CSSSSTSGQGSYEQYV.

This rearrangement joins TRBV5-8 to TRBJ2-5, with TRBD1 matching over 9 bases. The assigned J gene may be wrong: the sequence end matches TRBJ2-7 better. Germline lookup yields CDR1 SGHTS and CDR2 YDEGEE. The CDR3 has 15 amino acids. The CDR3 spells CASRPRTGAGYEQYF. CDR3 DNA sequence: TGTGCCAGCAGACCCCGGACAGGGGCGGGCTACGAGCAGTACTTC.

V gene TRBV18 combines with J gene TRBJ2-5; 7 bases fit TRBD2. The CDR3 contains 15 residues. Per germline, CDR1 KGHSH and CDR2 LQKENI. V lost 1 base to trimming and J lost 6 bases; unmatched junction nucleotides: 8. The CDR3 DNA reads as TGTGCCAGCTCACCACTGGAGCGGGATATAAAGACCCAGTACTTC. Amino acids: CASSPLERDIKTQYF.

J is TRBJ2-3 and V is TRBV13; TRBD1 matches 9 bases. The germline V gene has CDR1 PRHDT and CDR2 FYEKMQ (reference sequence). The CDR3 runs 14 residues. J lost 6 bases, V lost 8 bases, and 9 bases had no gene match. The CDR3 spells CASGNRGQGDTQYF. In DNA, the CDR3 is TGTGCCAGCGGGAACAGGGGGCAGGGGGATACGCAGTATTTT.

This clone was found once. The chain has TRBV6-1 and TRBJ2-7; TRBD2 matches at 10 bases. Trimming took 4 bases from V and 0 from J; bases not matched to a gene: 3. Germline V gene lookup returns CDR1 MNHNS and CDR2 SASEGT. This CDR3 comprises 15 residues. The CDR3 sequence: CASSGTSGFSYEQYV. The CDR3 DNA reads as TGTGCCAGCAGTGGGACTAGCGGATTCTCCTACGAGCAGTACGTC.

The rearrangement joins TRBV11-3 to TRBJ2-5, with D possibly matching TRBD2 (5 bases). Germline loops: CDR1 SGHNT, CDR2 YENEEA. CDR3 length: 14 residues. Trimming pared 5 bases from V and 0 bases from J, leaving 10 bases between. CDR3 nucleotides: TGTGCCAGCAGCCCCGAGCGGTACCAAGAGACCCAGTACTTC. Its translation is CASSPERYQETQYF.

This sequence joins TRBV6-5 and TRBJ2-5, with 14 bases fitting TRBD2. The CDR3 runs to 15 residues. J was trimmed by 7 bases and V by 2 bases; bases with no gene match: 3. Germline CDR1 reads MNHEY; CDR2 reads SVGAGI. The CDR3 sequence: CASSYRLAGGGTQYF. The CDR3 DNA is TGTGCCAGCAGTTACAGACTAGCGGGAGGGGGGACCCAGTACTTC.

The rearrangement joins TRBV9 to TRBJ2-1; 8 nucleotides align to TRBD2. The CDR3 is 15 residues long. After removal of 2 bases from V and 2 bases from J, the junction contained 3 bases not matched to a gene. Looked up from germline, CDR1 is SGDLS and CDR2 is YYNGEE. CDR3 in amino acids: CASSVSGSPYNEQFF. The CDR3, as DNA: TGTGCCAGCAGCGTCAGCGGGAGTCCCTACAATGAGCAGTTCTTC.

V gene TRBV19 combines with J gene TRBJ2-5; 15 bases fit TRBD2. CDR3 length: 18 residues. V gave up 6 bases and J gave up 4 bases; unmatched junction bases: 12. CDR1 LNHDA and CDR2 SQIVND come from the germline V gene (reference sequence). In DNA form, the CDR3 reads TGTGCCAGTAGCCGGGGACTAGCGGGAGGTGGAGGGCGAGAGACCCAGTACTTC. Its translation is CASSRGLAGGGGRETQYF.

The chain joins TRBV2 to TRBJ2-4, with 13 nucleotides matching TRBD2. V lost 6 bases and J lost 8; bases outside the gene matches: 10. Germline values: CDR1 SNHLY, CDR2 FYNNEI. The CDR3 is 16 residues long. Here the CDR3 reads CASSDGLAGEEDIQYF. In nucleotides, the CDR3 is TGTGCCAGCAGCGACGGACTAGCGGGGGAGGAAGACATTCAGTACTTC.

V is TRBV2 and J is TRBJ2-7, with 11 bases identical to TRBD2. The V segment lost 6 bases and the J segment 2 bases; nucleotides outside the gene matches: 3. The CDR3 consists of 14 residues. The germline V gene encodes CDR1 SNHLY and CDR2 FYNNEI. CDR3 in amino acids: CASRRLAGPYEQYF. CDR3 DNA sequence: TGTGCCAGCAGACGACTAGCGGGACCCTACGAGCAGTACTTC.

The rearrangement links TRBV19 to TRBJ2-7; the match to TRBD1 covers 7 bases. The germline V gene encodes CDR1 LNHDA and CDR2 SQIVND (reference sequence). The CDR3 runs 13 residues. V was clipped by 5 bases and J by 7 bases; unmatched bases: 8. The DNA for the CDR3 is TGTGCCAGTAGTCCCGGACAGGCATGGGAGCAGTACTTC. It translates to CASSPGQAWEQYF.